This TCR beta chain was found in a study of CD8 T cells in ankylosing spondylitis. Regarding the study as a whole: Researchers reportedly found disease-linked clones significantly enriched in matched ankylosing spondylitis synovial fluid. A number of the motif variants had already been described in reactive arthritis synovial fluid and blood. A CD8+ phenotype characterized the disease-linked clones, which were relatively rare in peripheral blood. Ankylosing spondylitis blood appeared to be characterized by a TCR beta motif of several highly homologous variants.

This clonotype was observed a few times. Its antigen is not known. By quantitative 5'-RACE with molecular barcodes, the TCR beta libraries were made. MiXCR, run by TCRdb on the 5' RACE reads, gives a single entry per CDR3 protein. The table has fewer than 400,000 distinct CDR3 sequences, roughly 8% seen once. Germline V gene data show CDR1 as SGHRS and CDR2 as YFSETQ. The V end was cut by 4 bases, the J end by 0 bases, with 10 bases between. This CDR3 has 14 residues. Sequenced: blood, either unsorted or a sorted T cell fraction (not recorded which). The sequence was collected from a male donor with ankylosing spondylitis. This chain links TRBV5-1 with TRBJ1-1; TRBD1 might be the D (5 bases). The CDR3 loop is CASSRGVLNTEAFF. The CDR3 nucleotides are TGCGCCAGCAGCCGGGGGGTACTGAACACTGAAGCTTTCTTT.